The entry below describes one T cell receptor beta chain. Antigen: not known. The data derive from a study of T cells in Graves' hyperthyroidism and ophthalmopathy. CDR3 length equals 15 residues. Deletions cut 0 bases from V and 5 bases from J, with 15 bases between. Per germline, CDR1 SGDLS and CDR2 YYNGEE. Study-wide results and caveats: With a median lead of approximately six months before onset, the model predicted ophthalmopathy.

Amplification yielded TCR beta CDR3 regions, with RNA transcripts as the source. A first-round RT-PCR of the TCR CDR3 used the HTBI primer set. TCRdb analysed the multiplex PCR reads with MiXCR anew, one entry per CDR3 protein. The sample yields about 350,000 distinct CDR3 sequences, around 18% seen once. The clonotype originates from a woman aged 40-49 years with Graves' ophthalmopathy. The sample comprised blood. V and J are TRBV9 and TRBJ2-7; D may correspond to TRBD1 or TRBD2 (6 bases each). The CDR3 here is CASSVATGAVHEQYF. As DNA, the CDR3 is TGTGCCAGCAGCGTAGCCACGGGGGCGGTTCACGAGCAGTACTTC.